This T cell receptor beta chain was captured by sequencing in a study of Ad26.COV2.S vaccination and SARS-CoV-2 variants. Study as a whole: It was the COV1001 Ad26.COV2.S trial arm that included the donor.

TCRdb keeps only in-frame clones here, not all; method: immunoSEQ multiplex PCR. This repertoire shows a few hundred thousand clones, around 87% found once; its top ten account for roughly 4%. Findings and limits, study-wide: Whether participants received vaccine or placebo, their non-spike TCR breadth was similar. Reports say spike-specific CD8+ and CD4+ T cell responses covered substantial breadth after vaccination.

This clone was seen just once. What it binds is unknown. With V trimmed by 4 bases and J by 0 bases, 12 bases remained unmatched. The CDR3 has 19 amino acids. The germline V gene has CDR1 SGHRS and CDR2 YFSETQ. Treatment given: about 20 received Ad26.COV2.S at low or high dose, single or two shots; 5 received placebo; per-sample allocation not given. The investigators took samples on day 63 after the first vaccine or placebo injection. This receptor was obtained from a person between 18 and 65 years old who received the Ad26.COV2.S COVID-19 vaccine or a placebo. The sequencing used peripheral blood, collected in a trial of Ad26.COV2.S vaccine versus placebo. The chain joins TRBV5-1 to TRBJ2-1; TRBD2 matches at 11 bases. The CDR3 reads CASSELAGETSGSYNEQFF. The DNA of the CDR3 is TGCGCCAGCAGCGAACTAGCGGGGGAGACATCCGGCTCCTACAATGAGCAGTTCTTC.